This T cell receptor (beta chain) is from a study of T cell responses to AZD1222 COVID-19 vaccine. Pooled samples include second doses given at about 4 or 12 weeks. To note about this clone: Its specificity is unknown.

The repertoire was sequenced with immunoSEQ multiplex PCR; TCRdb's copy has only in-frame clones and lacks some. The table has tens of thousands of clones, roughly 83% seen once. Study-wide results and caveats: Following two doses of AZD1222, Spike-specific TCR breadth and depth rose.

This TCR was sampled from an adult who received the AZD1222 COVID-19 vaccine. The input for sequencing was peripheral blood, taken 28 days after the second AZD1222 dose.

The CDR3 reads CSVEATSYGYTF. CDR3 nucleotides: TGCAGCGTTGAAGCGACCTCCTATGGCTACACCTTC. The chain carries TRBV29-1 and TRBJ1-2; no firm D call. Trimming stripped 1 base from V and 4 bases from J, with 7 bases between. The CDR3 runs 12 residues. CDR1 and CDR2 (germline): SQVTM, ANQGSEA. Full variable domain (outside the CDR3, taken from reference TRBV29-1 and TRBJ1-2): SAVISQKPSRDICQRGTSLTIQCQVDSQVTMMFWYRQQPGQSLTLIATANQGSEATYESGFVIDKFPISRPNLTFSTLTVSNMSPEDSSIYLCSVEATSYGYTFGSGTRLTVV.